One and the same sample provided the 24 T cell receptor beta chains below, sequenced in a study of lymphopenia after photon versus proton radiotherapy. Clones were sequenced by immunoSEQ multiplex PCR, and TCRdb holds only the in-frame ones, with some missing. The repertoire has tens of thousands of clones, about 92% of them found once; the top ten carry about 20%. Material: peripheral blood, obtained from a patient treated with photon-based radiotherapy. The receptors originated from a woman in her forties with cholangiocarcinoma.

The CDR3 sequence: CASSSERLNTEAFF. CDR3 nucleotides: TGTGCCAGCAGTTCAGAGAGGTTGAACACTGAAGCTTTCTTT. V and J are TRBV28 and TRBJ1-1; D gene unclear. This CDR3 comprises 14 residues. From germline, CDR1 is MDHEN and CDR2 SYDVKM. Trimming cost V 4 bases and J 0 bases, with 9 bases left between them.

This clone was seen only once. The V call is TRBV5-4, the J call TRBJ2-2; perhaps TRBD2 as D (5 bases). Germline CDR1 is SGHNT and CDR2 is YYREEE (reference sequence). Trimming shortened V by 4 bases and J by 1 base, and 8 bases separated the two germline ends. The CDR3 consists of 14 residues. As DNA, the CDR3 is TGTGCCAGCAGCACTAGAAGGAACACCGGGGAGCTGTTTTTT. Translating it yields CASSTRRNTGELFF.

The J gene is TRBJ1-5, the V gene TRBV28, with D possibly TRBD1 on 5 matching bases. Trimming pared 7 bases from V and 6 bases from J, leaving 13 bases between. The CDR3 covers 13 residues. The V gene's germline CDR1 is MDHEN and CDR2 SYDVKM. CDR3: CASTSGGVQPQHF. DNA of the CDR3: TGTGCCAGCACCTCGGGGGGGGTTCAGCCCCAGCATTTT.

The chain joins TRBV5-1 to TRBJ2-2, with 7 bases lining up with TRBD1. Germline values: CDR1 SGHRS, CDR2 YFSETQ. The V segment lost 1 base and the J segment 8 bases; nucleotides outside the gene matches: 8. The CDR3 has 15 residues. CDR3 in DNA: TGCGCCAGCAGCTTGTTAACAGGGGACCTAGGGGAGCTGTTTTTT. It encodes CASSLLTGDLGELFF.

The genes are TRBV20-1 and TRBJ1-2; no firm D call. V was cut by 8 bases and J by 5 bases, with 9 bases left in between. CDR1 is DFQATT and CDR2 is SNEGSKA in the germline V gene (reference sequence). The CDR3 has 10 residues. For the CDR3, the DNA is TGCAGTCCTTGGGGTTATGGCTACACCTTC. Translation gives CSPWGYGYTF.

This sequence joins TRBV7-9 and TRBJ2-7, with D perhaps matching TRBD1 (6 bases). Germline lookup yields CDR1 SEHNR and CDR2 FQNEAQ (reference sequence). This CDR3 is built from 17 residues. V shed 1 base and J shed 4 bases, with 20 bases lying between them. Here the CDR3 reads CASSLVGAGQPPYEQYF. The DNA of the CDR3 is TGTGCCAGCAGCTTAGTGGGGGCAGGTCAGCCTCCATACGAGCAGTACTTC.

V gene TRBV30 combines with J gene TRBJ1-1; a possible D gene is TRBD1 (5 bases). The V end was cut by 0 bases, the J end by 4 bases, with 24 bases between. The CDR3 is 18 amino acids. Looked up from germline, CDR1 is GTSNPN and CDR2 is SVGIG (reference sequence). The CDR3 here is CAWSVLRSTSAGGTEAFF. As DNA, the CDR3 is TGTGCCTGGAGTGTACTTCGTTCGACGTCGGCGGGGGGCACTGAAGCTTTCTTT.

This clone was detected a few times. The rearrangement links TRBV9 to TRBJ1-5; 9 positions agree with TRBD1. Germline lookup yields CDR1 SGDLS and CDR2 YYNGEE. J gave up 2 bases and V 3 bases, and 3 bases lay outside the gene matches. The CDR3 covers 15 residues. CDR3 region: CASSADRGGNQPQHF. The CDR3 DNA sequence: TGTGCCAGCAGCGCCGACAGGGGGGGCAATCAGCCCCAGCATTTT.

The CDR3 nucleotides are TGTGCCAGCAGCTTTCCGGTCAGCACTGAAGCTTTCTTT. Translated: CASSFPVSTEAFF. The rearrangement links TRBV7-9 to TRBJ1-1; no clear D. Per germline, CDR1 SEHNR and CDR2 FQNEAQ (reference sequence). The CDR3 has 13 amino acids. V was trimmed by 3 bases and J by 4 bases, leaving 9 bases between them.

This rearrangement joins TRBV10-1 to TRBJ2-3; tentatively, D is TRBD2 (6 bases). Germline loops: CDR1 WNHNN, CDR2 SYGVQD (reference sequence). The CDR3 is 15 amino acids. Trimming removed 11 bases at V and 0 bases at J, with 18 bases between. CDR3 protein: CAFQNGSTSTDTQYF. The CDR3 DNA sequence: TGCGCCTTCCAGAACGGGAGTACTAGCACAGATACGCAGTATTTT.

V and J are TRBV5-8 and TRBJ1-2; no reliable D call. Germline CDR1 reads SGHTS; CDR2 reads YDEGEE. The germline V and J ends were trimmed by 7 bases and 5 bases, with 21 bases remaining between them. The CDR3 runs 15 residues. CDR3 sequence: CASPPDLGPRYGYTF. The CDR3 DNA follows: TGTGCCAGCCCCCCGGACTTGGGTCCTAGATATGGCTACACCTTC.

The chain's CDR3 is CASSITGPGAGTEAFF. DNA of the CDR3: TGTGCCAGTAGTATTACGGGTCCGGGCGCAGGGACTGAAGCTTTCTTT. The chain has TRBV19 and TRBJ1-1; possibly TRBD1 for D (5 bases). This CDR3 comprises 16 residues. Trimming pared 3 bases from V and 5 bases from J, leaving 19 bases between. The germline V gene encodes CDR1 LNHDA and CDR2 SQIVND (reference sequence).

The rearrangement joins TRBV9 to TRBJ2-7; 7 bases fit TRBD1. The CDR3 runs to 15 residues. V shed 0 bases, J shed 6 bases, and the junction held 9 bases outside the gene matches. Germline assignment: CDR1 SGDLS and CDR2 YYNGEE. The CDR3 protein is CASSVGQGFSVEQYF. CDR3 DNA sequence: TGTGCCAGCAGCGTAGGACAGGGCTTCTCAGTCGAGCAGTACTTC.

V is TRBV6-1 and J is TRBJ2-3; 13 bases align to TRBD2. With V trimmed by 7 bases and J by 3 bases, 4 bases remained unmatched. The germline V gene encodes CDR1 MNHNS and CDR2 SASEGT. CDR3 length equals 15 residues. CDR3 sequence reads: CASTWTSGGTDTQYF. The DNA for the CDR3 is TGTGCCAGCACCTGGACTAGCGGGGGTACAGATACGCAGTATTTT.

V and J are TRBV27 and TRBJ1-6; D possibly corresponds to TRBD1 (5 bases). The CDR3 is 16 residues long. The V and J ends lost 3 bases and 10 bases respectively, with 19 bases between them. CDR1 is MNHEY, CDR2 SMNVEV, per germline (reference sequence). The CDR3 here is CASSLSVWGRESPLHF. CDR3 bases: TGTGCCAGCAGTTTGTCGGTTTGGGGCAGGGAATCACCCCTCCACTTT.

The CDR3 sequence is CASSLDGGGNQPQHF. As DNA, the CDR3 is TGTGCCAGCAGCTTAGATGGAGGAGGGAATCAGCCCCAGCATTTT. The gene calls are TRBV7-2 and TRBJ1-5, with unresolved D. V lost 1 base and J 4 bases, leaving 11 bases between the germline ends. Per the germline V gene, CDR1 is SGHTA and CDR2 is FQGNSA. This CDR3 is 15 amino acids long. The full variable domain, rest sourced from reference TRBV7-2 and TRBJ1-5, is GAGVSQSPSNKVTEKGKDVELRCDPISGHTALYWYRQSLGQGLEFLIYFQGNSAPDKSGLPSDRFSAERTGGSVSTLTIQRTQQEDSAVYLCASSLDGGGNQPQHFGDGTRLSIL.

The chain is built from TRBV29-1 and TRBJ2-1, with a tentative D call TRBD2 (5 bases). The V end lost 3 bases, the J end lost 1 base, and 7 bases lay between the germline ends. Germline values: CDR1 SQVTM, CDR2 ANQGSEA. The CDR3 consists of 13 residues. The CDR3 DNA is TGCAGCGTTGATACTAGGTCCTACAATGAGCAGTTCTTC. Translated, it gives CSVDTRSYNEQFF.

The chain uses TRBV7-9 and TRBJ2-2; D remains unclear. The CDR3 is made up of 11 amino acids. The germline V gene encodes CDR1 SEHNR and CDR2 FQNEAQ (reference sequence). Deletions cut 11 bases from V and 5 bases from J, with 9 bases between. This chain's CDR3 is CAATGTGELFF. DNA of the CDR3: TGTGCCGCAACCGGGACCGGGGAGCTGTTTTTT. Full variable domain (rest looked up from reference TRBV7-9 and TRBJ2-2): DTGVSQNPRHKITKRGQNVTFRCDPISEHNRLYWYRQTLGQGPEFLTYFQNEAQLEKSRLLSDRFSAERPKGSFSTLEIQRTEQGDSAMYLCAATGTGELFFGEGSRLTVL.

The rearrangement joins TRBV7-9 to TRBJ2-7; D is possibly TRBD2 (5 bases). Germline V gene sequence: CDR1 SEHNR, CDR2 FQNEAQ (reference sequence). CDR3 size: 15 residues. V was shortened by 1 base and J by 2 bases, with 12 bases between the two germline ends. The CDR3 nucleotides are TGTGCCAGCAGCTTAGTCTCGGGATACACCTACGAGCAGTACTTC. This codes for CASSLVSGYTYEQYF.

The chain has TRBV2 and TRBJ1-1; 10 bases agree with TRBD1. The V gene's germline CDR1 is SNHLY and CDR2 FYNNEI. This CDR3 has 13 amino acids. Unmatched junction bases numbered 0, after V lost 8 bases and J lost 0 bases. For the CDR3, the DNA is TGTGCCAGCGGGACAGGGGTGAACACTGAAGCTTTCTTT. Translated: CASGTGVNTEAFF.

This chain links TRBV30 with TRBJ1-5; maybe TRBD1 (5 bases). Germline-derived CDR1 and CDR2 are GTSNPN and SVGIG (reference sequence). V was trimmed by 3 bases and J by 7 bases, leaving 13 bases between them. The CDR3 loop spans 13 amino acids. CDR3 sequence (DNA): TGTGCCTGGAGAAAGATAGGGGAGCAGCCCCAGCATTTT. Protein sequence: CAWRKIGEQPQHF.

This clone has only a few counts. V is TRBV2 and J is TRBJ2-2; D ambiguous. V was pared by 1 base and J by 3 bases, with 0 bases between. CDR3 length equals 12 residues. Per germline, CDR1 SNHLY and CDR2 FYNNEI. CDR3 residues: CASSEDTGELFF. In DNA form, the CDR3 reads TGTGCCAGCAGTGAAGACACCGGGGAGCTGTTTTTT.

In DNA, the CDR3 is TGTGCCAGCAGCCCCGCCCCTCCCGGCGAGCAGTACTTC. It is translated as CASSPAPPGEQYF. The chain employs TRBV28 and TRBJ2-7, with D uncertain. Trimming took off 6 bases at V and 6 bases at J, with 15 bases between the two ends. The CDR3 consists of 13 residues. Germline loops: CDR1 MDHEN, CDR2 SYDVKM.

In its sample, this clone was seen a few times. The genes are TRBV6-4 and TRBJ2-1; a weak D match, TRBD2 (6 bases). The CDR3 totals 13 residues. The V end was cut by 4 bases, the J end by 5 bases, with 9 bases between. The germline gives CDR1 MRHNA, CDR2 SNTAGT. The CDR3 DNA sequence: TGTGCCAGCAGTGGCGGGGCCCACAATGAGCAGTTCTTC. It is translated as CASSGGAHNEQFF.